These 5 T cell receptor beta chains originate from one sample sequenced in a study of monozygotic twins with inflammatory bowel disease. Reanalyzing the 5' RACE reads, TCRdb keeps one entry per CDR3 protein, without DNA. The listing records over 200,000 distinct CDR3 sequences. The sample was blood. These receptors came from a human donor with ulcerative colitis or Crohn's disease, or a healthy co-twin of an affected twin (not recorded which).

The rearrangement links TRBV30 to TRBJ1-6. Germline assignment: CDR1 GTSNPN and CDR2 SVGIG (reference sequence). CDR3 length: 13 residues. CDR3 loop: CAAQGPYNSPLHF.

V and J are TRBV18 and TRBJ2-2. The CDR3 is 15 residues long. From germline, CDR1 is KGHSH and CDR2 LQKENI. CDR3 loop: CASSPGQQNTGELFF.

This chain uses TRBV9 with TRBJ1-3; TCRdb selects TRBD1, and the lack of DNA leaves this call unchecked. The germline gives CDR1 SGDLS, CDR2 YYNGEE. There are 17 residues in the CDR3. The chain's CDR3 is CASSIRDRGISGNTIYF.

The CDR3 sequence is CASSVTLSSYNEQFF. This chain links TRBV9 with TRBJ2-1. Germline V gives CDR1 SGDLS, CDR2 YYNGEE. This CDR3 region has 15 residues.

This sequence joins TRBV29-1 and TRBJ1-2; the TCRdb D gene call, TRBD1, has no DNA to confirm it. CDR3 length equals 15 residues. The V gene's germline CDR1 is SQVTM and CDR2 ANQGSEA. The CDR3 spells CSVHGTGGADDGYTF.